This T cell receptor beta chain was documented in a study of PD-1 blockade in classical Hodgkin lymphoma. Measured with immunoSEQ multiplex PCR; TCRdb has only the in-frame clones, and not every one. The sample carries approximately 35,000 clones, approximately 94% recorded once. This CDR3 comprises 17 residues. Per the germline V gene, CDR1 is MNHEY and CDR2 is SMNVEV (reference sequence). With 3 bases clipped from V and 9 bases from J, the junction kept 10 bases outside the gene matches. Regarding time point: newly diagnosed, previously untreated cHL patient sample. The sample consisted of peripheral blood mononuclear cells (PBMCs). The origin of this receptor is a human donor with classical Hodgkin lymphoma. This rearrangement joins TRBV27 to TRBJ2-1; 14 nucleotides match TRBD2. The CDR3 sequence: CASSLTGMGLAGVEQFF. In nucleotides, the CDR3 is TGTGCCAGCAGTTTGACAGGGATGGGACTAGCGGGAGTTGAGCAGTTCTTC.